The T cell receptor (beta chain) under discussion was sequenced for a study of blood T cell repertoires in COVID-19. Trimming removed 5 bases from V and 5 bases from J; junction bases left unmatched: 9. The CDR3 covers 16 residues. Germline values: CDR1 MDHEN, CDR2 SYDVKM. Each participant's cohort was designated according to participant-reported clinical history. This clone is a singleton in its sample. Methods used by the authors: Amplification of reference gene primers was used by the study to estimate nucleated cell counts. The data were produced by immunoSEQ multiplex PCR, yet TCRdb's version contains in-frame clones alone and is incomplete. V, J and clone size are those of that table, while D and trimming were read from the DNA. Of roughly 160,000 clones in the sample, roughly 80% were seen once.

This TCR was recovered from a man between 50 and 59 years old who had recovered from COVID-19. The material sequenced was PBMCs or T cells enriched from blood (not recorded which). The chain employs TRBV28 and TRBJ2-2, with TRBD1 matching 9 bases. The CDR3 DNA sequence: TGTGCCAGCAGTGCGAACAGGGGGCAAGGGACCGGGGAGCTGTTTTTT. Residues: CASSANRGQGTGELFF.